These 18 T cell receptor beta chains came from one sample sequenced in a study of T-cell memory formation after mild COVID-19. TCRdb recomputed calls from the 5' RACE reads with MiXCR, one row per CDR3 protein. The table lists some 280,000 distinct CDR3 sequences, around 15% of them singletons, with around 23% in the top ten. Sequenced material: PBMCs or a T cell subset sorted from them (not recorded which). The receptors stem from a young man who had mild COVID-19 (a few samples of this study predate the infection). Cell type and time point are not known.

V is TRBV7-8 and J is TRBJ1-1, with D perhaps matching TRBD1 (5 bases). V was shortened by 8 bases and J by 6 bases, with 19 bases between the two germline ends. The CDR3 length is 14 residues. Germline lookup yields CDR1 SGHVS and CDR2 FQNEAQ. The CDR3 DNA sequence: TGTGCCAGCGGGCCGGGGCCAGGGTGGCCTGAAGCTTTCTTT. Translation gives CASGPGPGWPEAFF.

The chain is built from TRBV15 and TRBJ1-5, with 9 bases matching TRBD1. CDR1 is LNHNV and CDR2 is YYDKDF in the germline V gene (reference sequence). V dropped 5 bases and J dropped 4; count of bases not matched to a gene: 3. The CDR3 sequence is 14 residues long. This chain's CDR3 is CATSGTGTNQPQHF. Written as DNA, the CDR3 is TGTGCCACCAGCGGGACAGGGACAAATCAGCCCCAGCATTTT.

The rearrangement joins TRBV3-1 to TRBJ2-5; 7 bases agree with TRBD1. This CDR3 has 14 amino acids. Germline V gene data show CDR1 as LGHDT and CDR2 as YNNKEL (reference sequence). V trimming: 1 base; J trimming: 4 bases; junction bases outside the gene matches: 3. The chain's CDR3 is CASSQAAGGETQYF. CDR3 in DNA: TGTGCCAGCAGCCAAGCGGCAGGGGGAGAGACCCAGTACTTC.

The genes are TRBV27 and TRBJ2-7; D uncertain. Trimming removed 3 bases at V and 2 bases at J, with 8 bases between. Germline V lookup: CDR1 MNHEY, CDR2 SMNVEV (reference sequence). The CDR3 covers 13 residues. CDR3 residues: CASSFTATYEQYF. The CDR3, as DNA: TGTGCCAGCAGTTTTACGGCAACCTACGAGCAGTACTTC.

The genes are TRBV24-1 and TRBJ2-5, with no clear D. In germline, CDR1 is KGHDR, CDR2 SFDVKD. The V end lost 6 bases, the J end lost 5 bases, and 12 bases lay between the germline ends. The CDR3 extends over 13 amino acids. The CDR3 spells CATSLGFGETQYF. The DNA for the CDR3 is TGTGCCACCAGTTTGGGTTTTGGGGAGACCCAGTACTTC.

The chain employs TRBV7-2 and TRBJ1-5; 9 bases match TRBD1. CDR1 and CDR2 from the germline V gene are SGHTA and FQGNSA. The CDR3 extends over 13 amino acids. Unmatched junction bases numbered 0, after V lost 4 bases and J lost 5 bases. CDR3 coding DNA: TGTGCCAGCAGCTGGGACAGGGATCAGCCCCAGCATTTT. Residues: CASSWDRDQPQHF. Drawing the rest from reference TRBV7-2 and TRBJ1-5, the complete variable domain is GAGVSQSPSNKVTEKGKDVELRCDPISGHTALYWYRQSLGQGLEFLIYFQGNSAPDKSGLPSDRFSAERTGGSVSTLTIQRTQQEDSAVYLCASSWDRDQPQHFGDGTRLSIL.

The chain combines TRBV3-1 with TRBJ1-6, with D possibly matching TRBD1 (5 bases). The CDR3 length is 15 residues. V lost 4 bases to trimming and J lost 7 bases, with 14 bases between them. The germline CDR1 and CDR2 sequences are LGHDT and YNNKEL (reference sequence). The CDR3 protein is CASSPLRRGNSPLHF. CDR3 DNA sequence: TGTGCCAGCAGCCCTCTAAGGCGGGGGAATTCACCCCTCCACTTT.

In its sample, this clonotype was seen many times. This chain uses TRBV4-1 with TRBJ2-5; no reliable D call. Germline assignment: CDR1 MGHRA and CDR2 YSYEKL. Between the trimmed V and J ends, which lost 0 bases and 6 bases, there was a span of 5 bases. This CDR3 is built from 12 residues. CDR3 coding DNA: TGCGCCAGCAGCCAAGATCTGCAGACCCAGTACTTC. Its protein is CASSQDLQTQYF.

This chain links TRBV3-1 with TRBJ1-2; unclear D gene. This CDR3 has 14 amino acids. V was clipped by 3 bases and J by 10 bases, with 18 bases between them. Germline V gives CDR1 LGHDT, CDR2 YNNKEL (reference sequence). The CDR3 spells CASSQRGSESFYTF. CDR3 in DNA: TGTGCCAGCAGCCAGCGCGGAAGCGAATCCTTCTACACCTTC.

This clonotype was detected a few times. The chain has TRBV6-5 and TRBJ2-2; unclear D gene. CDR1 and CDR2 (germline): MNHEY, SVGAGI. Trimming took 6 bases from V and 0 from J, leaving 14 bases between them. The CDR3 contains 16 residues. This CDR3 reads CASRPAMAANTGELFF. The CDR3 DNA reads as TGTGCCAGCAGACCAGCCATGGCAGCGAACACCGGGGAGCTGTTTTTT.

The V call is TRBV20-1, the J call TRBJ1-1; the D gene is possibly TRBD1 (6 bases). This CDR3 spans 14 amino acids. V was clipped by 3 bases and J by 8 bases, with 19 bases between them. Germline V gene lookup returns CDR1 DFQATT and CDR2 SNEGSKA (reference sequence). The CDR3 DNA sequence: TGCAGTGCTAGTTTGGGCAGGGGCGAACCAGAAGCTTTCTTT. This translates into CSASLGRGEPEAFF.

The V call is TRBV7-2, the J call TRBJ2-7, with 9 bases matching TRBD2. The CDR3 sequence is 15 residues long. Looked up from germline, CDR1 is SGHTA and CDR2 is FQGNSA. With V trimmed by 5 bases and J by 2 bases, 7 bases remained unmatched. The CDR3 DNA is TGTGCCAGCAGCCCATATAGCGGGGGCCCCTACGAGCAGTACTTC. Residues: CASSPYSGGPYEQYF. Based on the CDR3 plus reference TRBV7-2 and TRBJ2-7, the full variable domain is GAGVSQSPSNKVTEKGKDVELRCDPISGHTALYWYRQSLGQGLEFLIYFQGNSAPDKSGLPSDRFSAERTGGSVSTLTIQRTQQEDSAVYLCASSPYSGGPYEQYFGPGTRLTVT.

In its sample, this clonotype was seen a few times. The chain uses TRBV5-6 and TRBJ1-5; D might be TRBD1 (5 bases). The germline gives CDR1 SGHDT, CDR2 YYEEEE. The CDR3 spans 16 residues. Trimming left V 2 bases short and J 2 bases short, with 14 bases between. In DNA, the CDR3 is TGTGCCAGCAGCTTCTACGAGTTGGGGGGCAATCAGCCCCAGCATTTT. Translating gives CASSFYELGGNQPQHF.

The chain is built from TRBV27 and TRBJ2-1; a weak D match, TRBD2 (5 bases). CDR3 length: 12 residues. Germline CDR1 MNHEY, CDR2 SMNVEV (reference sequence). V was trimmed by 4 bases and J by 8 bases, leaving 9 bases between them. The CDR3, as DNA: TGTGCCAGCAGTTCGGGGTGGCATGAGCAGTTCTTC. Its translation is CASSSGWHEQFF.

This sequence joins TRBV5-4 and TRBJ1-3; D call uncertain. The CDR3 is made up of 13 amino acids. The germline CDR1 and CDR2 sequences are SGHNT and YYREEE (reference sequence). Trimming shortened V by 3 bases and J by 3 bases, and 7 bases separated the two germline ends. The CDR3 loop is CASSSLSGNTIYF. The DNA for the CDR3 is TGTGCCAGCAGCTCACTCAGTGGAAACACCATATATTTT. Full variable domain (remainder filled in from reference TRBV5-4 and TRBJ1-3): ETGVTQSPTHLIKTRGQQVTLRCSSQSGHNTVSWYQQALGQGPQFIFQYYREEENGRGNFPPRFSGLQFPNYSSELNVNALELDDSALYLCASSSLSGNTIYFGEGSWLTVV.

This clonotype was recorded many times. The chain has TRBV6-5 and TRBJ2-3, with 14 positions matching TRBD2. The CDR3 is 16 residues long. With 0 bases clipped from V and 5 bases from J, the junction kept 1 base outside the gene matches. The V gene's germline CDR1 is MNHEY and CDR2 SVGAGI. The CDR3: CASSYSGLAGGDTQYF. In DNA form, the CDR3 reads TGTGCCAGCAGTTACTCCGGACTAGCGGGGGGAGATACGCAGTATTTT.

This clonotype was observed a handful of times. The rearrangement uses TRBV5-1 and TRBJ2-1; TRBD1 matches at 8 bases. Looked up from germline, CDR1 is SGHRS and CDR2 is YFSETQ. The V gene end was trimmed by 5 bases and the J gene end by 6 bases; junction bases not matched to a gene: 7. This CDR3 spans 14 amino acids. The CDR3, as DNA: TGCGCCAGCAGGAGGACAGGGATCGTCAATGAGCAGTTCTTC. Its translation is CASRRTGIVNEQFF.

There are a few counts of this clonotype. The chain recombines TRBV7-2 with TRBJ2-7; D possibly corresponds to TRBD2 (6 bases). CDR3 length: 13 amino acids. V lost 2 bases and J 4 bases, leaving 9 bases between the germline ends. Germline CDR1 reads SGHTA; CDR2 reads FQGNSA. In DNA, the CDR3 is TGTGCCAGCAGCTTAATGGAGGGTTACGAGCAGTACGTC. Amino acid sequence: CASSLMEGYEQYV.